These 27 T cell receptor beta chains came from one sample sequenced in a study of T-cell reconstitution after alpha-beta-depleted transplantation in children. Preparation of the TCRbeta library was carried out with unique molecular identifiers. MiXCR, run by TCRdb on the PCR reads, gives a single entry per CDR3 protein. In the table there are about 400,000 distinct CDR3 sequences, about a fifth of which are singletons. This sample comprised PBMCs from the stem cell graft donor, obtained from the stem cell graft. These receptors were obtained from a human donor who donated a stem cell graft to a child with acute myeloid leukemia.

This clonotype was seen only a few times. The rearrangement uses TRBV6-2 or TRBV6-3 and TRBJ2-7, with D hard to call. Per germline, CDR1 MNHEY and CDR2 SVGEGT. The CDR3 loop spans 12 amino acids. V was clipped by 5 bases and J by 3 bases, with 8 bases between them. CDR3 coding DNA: TGTGCCAGCAGTAATATGGACTACGAGCAGTACTTC. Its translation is CASSNMDYEQYF.

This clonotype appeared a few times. DNA of the CDR3: TGCGCCAGCAGCCTCTTCGGCACTGAAGCTTTCTTT. It encodes CASSLFGTEAFF. V and J are TRBV4-1 and TRBJ1-1; D is ambiguous. This CDR3 contains 12 residues. The ends were cut back, 4 bases at V and 4 bases at J, with 7 bases in the middle. The germline gives CDR1 MGHRA, CDR2 YSYEKL.

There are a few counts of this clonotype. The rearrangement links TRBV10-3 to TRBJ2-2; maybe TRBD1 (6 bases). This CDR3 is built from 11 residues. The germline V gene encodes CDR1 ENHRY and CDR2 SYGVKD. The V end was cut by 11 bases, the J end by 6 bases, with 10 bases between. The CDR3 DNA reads TGTGCCCATCAGGGGTCCGGGGAGCTGTTTTTT. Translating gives CAHQGSGELFF.

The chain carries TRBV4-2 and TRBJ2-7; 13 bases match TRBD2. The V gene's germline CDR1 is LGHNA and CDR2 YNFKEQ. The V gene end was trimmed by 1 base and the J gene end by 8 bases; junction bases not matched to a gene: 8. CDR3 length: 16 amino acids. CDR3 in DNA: TGTGCCAGCAGCCAAGTAACCGGACTAGCGGGAGTCAAGCAGTACTTC. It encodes CASSQVTGLAGVKQYF.

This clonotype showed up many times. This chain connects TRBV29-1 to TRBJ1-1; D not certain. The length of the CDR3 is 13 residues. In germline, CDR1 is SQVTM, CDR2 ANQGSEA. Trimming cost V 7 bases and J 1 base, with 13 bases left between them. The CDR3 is CSAGSRGNTEAFF. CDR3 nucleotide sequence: TGCAGCGCTGGAAGCCGGGGGAACACTGAAGCTTTCTTT.

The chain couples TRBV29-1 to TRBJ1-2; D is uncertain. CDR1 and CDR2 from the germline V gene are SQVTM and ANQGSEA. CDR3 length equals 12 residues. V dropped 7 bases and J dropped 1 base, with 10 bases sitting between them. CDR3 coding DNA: TGCAGCGGGGGAGGGCTTAACTATGGCTACACCTTC. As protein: CSGGGLNYGYTF.

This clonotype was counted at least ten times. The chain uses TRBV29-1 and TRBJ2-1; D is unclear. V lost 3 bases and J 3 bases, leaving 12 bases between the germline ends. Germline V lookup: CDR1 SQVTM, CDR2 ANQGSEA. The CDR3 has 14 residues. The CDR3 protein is CSVEGHRNYNEQFF. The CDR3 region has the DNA TGCAGCGTTGAGGGTCACAGAAACTACAATGAGCAGTTCTTC.

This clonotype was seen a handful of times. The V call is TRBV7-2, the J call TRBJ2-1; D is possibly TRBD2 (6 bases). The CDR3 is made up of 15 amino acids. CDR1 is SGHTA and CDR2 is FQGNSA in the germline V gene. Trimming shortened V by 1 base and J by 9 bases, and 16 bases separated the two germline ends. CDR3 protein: CASSLEAMGLPEQFF. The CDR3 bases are TGTGCCAGCAGCTTAGAGGCGATGGGACTGCCTGAGCAGTTCTTC.

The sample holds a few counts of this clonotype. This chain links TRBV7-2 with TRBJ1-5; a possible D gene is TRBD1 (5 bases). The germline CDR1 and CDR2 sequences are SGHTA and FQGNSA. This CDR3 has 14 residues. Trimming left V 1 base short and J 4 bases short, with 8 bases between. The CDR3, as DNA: TGTGCCAGCAGCTTAGGGGACCTAAATCAGCCCCAGCATTTT. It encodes CASSLGDLNQPQHF.

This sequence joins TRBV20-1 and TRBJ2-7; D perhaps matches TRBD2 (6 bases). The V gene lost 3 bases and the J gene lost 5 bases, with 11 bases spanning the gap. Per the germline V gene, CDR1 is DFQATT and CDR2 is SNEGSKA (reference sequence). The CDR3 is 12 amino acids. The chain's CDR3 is CSAREGWDEQYF. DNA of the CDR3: TGCAGTGCTAGGGAGGGGTGGGACGAGCAGTACTTC.

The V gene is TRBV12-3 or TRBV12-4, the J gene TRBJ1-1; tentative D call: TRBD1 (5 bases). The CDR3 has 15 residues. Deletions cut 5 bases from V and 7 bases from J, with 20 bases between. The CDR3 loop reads CASSPRDARYIEAFF. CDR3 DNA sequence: TGTGCCAGCAGTCCCCGGGACGCAAGGTATATTGAAGCTTTCTTT.

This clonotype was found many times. The CDR3 DNA reads as TGTGCTAGTGGCCTGATCGGGACGGCCTCCTACGAGCAGTACTTC. It is translated as CASGLIGTASYEQYF. The chain uses TRBV12-5 and TRBJ2-7; D assignment may be TRBD1 or TRBD2 (5 bases each). Germline CDR1 LGHNT, CDR2 FRNRAP. Trimming shortened V by 6 bases and J by 0 bases, and 15 bases separated the two germline ends. There are 15 residues in the CDR3. Using reference TRBV12-5 and TRBJ2-7 for the parts outside the CDR3, the full variable domain is DARVTQTPRHKVTEMGQEVTMRCQPILGHNTVFWYRQTMMQGLELLAYFRNRAPLDDSGMPKDRFSAEMPDATLATLKIQPSEPRDSAVYFCASGLIGTASYEQYFGPGTRLTVT.

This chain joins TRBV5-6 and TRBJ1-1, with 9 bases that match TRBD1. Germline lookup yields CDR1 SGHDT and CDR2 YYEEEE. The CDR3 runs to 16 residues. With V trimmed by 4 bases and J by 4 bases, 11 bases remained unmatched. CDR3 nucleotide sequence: TGTGCCAGCAGCCCCCCCGGGACAGGGCAGGGCACTGAAGCTTTCTTT. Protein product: CASSPPGTGQGTEAFF.

The CDR3 protein is CATSDRDRGTDTQYF. The CDR3 region has the DNA TGTGCCACCAGTGATCGGGACAGGGGCACAGATACGCAGTATTTT. The chain couples TRBV24-1 to TRBJ2-3; 9 positions match TRBD1. Germline V gives CDR1 KGHDR, CDR2 SFDVKD. The CDR3 runs to 15 residues. V was pared by 3 bases and J by 1 base, with 1 base of the junction left unmatched.

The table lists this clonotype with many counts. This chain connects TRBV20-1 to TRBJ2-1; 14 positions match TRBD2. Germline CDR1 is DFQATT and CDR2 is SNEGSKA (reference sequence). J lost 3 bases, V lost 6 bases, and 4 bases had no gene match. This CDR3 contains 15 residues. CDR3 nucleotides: TGCAGTGCACGACTAGCGGGAGGGGGCTACAATGAGCAGTTCTTC. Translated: CSARLAGGGYNEQFF.

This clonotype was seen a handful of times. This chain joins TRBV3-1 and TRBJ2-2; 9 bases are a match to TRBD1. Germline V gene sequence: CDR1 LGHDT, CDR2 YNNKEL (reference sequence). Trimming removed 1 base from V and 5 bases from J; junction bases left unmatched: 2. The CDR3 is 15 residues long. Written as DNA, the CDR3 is TGTGCCAGCAGCCAAGTACAGGGGGCAACCGGGGAGCTGTTTTTT. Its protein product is CASSQVQGATGELFF.

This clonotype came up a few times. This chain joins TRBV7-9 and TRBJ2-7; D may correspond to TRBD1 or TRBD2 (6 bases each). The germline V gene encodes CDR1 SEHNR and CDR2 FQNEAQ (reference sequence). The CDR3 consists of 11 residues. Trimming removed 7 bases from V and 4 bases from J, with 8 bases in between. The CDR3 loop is CASIGGYEQYF. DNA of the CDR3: TGTGCCAGCATAGGGGGGTACGAGCAGTACTTC.

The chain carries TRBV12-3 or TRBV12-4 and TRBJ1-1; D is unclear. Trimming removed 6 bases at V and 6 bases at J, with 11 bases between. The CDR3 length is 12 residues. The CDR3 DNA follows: TGTGCCAGCAGCTCGTACGGCTCTGAAGCTTTCTTT. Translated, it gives CASSSYGSEAFF.

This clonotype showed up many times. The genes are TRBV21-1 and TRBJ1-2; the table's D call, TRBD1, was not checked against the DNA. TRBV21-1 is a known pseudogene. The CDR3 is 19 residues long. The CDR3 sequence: CASSKAQGQGAPNNYGYTF. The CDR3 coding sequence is TGTGCCAGCAGCAAAGCGCAGGGGCAGGGGGCGCCGAACAACTATGGCTACACCTTC.

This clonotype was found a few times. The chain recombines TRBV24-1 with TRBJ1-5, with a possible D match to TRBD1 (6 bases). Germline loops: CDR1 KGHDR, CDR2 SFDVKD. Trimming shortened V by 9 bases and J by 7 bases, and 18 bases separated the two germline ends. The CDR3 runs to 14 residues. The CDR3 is CATQIGGGGQPQHF. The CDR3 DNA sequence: TGTGCCACCCAGATTGGGGGGGGCGGACAGCCCCAGCATTTT.

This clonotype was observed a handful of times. CDR3 DNA sequence: TGTGCCAGCAGTTTGTCGGGGAGGCTAACCTACGAGCAGTACTTC. Its translation: CASSLSGRLTYEQYF. The chain couples TRBV12-3 or TRBV12-4 to TRBJ2-7, with TRBD2 as a possible D gene (6 bases). V gave up 3 bases and J gave up 2 bases, with 14 bases separating them. The CDR3 has 15 amino acids.

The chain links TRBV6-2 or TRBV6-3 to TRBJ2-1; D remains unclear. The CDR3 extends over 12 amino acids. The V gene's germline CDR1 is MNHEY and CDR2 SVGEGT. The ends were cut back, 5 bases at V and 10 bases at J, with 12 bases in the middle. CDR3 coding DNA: TGTGCCAGCAGTCGTACTGGAGCCGAGCAGTTCTTC. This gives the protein CASSRTGAEQFF.

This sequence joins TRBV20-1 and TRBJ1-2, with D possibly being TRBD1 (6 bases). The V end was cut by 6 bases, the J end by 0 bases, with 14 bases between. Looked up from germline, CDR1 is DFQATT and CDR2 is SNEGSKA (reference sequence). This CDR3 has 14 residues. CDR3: CSAGSGTTNYGYTF. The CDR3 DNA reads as TGCAGTGCGGGGTCGGGGACAACTAACTATGGCTACACCTTC.

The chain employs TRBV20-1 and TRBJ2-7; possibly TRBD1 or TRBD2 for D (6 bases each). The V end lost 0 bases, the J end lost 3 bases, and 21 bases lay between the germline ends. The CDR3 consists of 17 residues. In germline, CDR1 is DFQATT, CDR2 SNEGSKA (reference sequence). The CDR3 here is CSARDEGGRDTNYEQYF. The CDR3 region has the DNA TGCAGTGCTAGAGATGAGGGGGGCCGGGACACTAACTACGAGCAGTACTTC.

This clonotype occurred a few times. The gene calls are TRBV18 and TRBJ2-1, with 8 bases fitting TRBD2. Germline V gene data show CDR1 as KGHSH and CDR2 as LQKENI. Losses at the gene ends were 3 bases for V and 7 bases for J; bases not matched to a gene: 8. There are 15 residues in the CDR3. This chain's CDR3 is CASSPREGGRNEQFF. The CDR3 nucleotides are TGTGCCAGCTCACCTCGGGAGGGAGGCCGTAATGAGCAGTTCTTC. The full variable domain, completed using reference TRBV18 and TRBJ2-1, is NAGVMQNPRHLVRRRGQEARLRCSPMKGHSHVYWYRQLPEEGLKFMVYLQKENIIDESGMPKERFSAEFPKEGPSILRIQQVVRGDSAAYFCASSPREGGRNEQFFGPGTRLTVL.

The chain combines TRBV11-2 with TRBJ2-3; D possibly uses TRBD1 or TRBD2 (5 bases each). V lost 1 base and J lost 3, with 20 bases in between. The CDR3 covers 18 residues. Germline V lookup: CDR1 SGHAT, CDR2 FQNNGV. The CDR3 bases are TGTGCCAGCAGCTTAGGGTGGAGGTACACTGAGGGGACAGATACGCAGTATTTT. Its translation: CASSLGWRYTEGTDTQYF. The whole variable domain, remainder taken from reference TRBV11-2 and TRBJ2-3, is EAGVAQSPRYKIIEKRQSVAFWCNPISGHATLYWYQQILGQGPKLLIQFQNNGVVDDSQLPKDRFSAERLKGVDSTLKIQPAKLEDSAVYLCASSLGWRYTEGTDTQYFGPGTRLTVL.

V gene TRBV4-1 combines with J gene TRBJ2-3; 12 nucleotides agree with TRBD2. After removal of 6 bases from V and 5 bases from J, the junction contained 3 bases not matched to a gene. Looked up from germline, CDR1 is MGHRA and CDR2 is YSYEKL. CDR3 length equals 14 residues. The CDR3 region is CASRPTSGRDTQYF. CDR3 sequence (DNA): TGCGCCAGCAGACCGACTAGCGGGAGAGATACGCAGTATTTT.